Below, one TCR beta chain is given with its context. The antigen is not known. V was trimmed by 6 bases and J by 0 bases, leaving 14 bases between them. In germline, CDR1 is SNHLY, CDR2 FYNNEI. The CDR3 contains 15 residues. This entry is derived from a study of T cell responses to AZD1222 COVID-19 vaccine. Findings and limits, study-wide: Of spike-specific TCRs, nearly half reportedly target regions left unmutated in variants. Repertoire collection took place solely once the T cell response had peaked. The donor group comprised mostly white British people and more females; the analysis possibly underestimated clonal diversity. Compared with day 0, the breadth and depth of the Spike-specific TCR repertoire rose significantly after two doses of AZD1222.

Method: immunoSEQ multiplex PCR; TCRdb's copy keeps in-frame clones and lacks some. The table shows 150,000 or so clones, with roughly nine tenths occurring only once. The sequenced sample was peripheral blood, obtained after recovery from COVID-19. The TCR comes from an adult who had recovered from COVID-19. This chain connects TRBV2 to TRBJ1-1, with a tentative D call TRBD1 (5 bases). The CDR3 coding sequence is TGTGCCAGCAGGACCCCGGGGCACATGAACACTGAAGCTTTCTTT. Amino acids: CASRTPGHMNTEAFF.